This T cell receptor beta chain stems from a study of blood T cell repertoires in COVID-19 (dated by TCRdb to 2018 to 2020). Regarding the complete study: The collaborator samples originated in the United States, Italy and Spain and spanned the acute and convalescent phases of COVID-19. Samples were obtained from the ongoing ImmuneRACE study (first 160 participants) and from 1,254 subjects provided by 6 global collaborators. Where available, HLA class I and class II types were obtained from metadata supplied by the sample provider rather than from assay-based typing. The material from the prospective study consisted of cDNA or gDNA derived from T cells, B-cell-depleted T cells, or PBMCs. The dataset comprised deeply sampled blood TCRbeta repertoires from subjects exposed to, actively infected with, or recovered from COVID-19. The sample metadata nearly always contained a de-identified subject ID, COVID-19 status, age in years and sex. A freely available public database, intended as a resource for researchers studying the immune response to SARS-CoV-2, is where the repertoires were released.

The germline V gene (reference sequence) gives CDR1 as GTSNPN and CDR2 as SVGIG. The CDR3 numbers 15 residues from cysteine through phenylalanine. The DNA shown is the 45-base CDR3, in frame from base 1. Trimming accounts for 1 base at V and 1 base at J, while the number of junction bases matched to no gene is 4. Whole blood was collected in K2EDTA tubes by collaborating institutions according to the institutions' own protocols. For TCRbeta analysis, collaborators shipped samples as frozen whole blood, isolated PBMCs, or DNA extracted from either of those sample types. Study-level results and caveats: Clinical and demographic metadata were provided uncurated, with the amount varying by source and participant.

The immunoSEQ Assay, a bias-controlled multiplex PCR, was used to amplify TCRbeta CDR3 regions from genomic DNA. The study's processing was this. The number of nucleated cells in each sample was estimated from the amplification of reference gene primers within the assay. Sequence reads were collapsed and filtered to measure the absolute abundance of every unique TCRbeta CDR3 rearrangement. For each sample, productive Simpson clonality was calculated as the square root of Simpson's diversity index over productive rearrangements. TCRdb took this table from immuneACCESS and kept in-frame rearrangements with V and J called. Such tables lack part of the clones; where checked against another copy, unresolved V genes explain under half of the gap, and the rest is unexplained. V, J and clone size are taken as reported in that table, and D and trimming were inferred from the DNA itself. The table for this sample lists 250,000 or so clones; around 85% of them were counted only once. Together, the top ten hold 6.2% of the sample.

In regard to this clone: Its recognized antigen is unknown. Qualities for individual bases were not recorded, and no much larger clone is one base off.

This receptor was taken from a man in his sixties with acute or convalescent COVID-19. The specimen was peripheral blood. This sequence uses TRBV30 and TRBJ1-5, with 7 junctional bases fitting TRBD1. The DNA sequence is TGTGCCTGGAGTGGCGGGGACAGAAGCAATCAGCCCCAGCATTTT. Its protein reads: CAWSGGDRSNQPQHF.